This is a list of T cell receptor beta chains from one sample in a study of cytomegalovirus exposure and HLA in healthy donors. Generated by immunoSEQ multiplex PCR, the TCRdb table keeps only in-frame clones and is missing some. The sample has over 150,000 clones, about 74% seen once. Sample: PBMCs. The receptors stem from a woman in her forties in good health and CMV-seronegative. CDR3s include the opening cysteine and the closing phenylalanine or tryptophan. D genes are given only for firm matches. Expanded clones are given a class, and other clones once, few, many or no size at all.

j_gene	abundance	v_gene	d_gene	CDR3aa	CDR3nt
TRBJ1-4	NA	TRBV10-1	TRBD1	CASSESRGQAGEKLFF	TGCGCCAGCAGTGAGTCGAGAGGACAGGCAGGGGAAAAACTGTTTTTT
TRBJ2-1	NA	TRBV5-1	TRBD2	CASRAELAAETYNEQFF	TGCGCCAGCCGGGCGGAACTAGCGGCTGAGACCTACAATGAGCAGTTCTTC
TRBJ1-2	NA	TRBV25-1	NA	CASSEYSYGYTF	TGTGCCAGCAGTGAATACAGCTATGGCTACACCTTC
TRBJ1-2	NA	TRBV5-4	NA	CASRFGGSGGYTF	TGTGCCAGCAGGTTTGGCGGGTCGGGCGGCTACACCTTC
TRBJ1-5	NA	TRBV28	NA	CASSPPGGGRPQHF	TGTGCCAGCAGTCCCCCGGGGGGGGGCAGGCCCCAGCATTTT
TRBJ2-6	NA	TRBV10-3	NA	CAISPITGETNVLTF	TGTGCCATCAGTCCAATAACCGGGGAAACCAACGTCCTGACTTTC
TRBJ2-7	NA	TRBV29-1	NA	CSVARGQYEQYF	TGCAGCGTTGCCAGAGGGCAATACGAGCAGTACTTC
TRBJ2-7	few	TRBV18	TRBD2	CASSPPWTSGGPTYEQYF	TGTGCCAGCTCACCACCCTGGACTAGCGGGGGCCCAACCTACGAGCAGTACTTC
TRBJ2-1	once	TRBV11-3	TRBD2	CASSQLAGVGNEQFF	TGTGCCAGCAGCCAACTAGCGGGAGTGGGCAATGAGCAGTTCTTC
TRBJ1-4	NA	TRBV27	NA	CATAIAGRGRNEKLFF	TGTGCCACCGCCATTGCCGGAAGGGGTCGAAATGAAAAACTGTTTTTT
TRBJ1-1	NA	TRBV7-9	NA	CASSPRIMNTEAFF	TGTGCCAGCAGCCCGAGGATCATGAACACTGAAGCTTTCTTT
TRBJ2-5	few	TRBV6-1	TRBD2	CASSEEAGGWETQYF	TGTGCCAGCAGTGAAGAAGCGGGAGGTTGGGAGACCCAGTACTTC
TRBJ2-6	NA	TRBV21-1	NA	CASSLLRDTSGANVLTF	TGTGCCAGCAGCTTACTCCGGGATACATCTGGGGCCAACGTCCTGACTTTC
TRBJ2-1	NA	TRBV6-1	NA	CASSTSGLNNEQFF	TGTGCCAGCAGTACCAGCGGGCTAAACAATGAGCAGTTCTTC
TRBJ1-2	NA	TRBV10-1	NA	CASSDTGFYGYTF	TGCGCCAGCAGCGACACAGGATTCTATGGCTACACCTTC
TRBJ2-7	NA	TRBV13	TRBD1	CASSLLHGQALYEQYF	TGTGCCAGCAGCCTACTCCACGGACAGGCCCTTTACGAGCAGTACTTC
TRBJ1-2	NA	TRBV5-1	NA	CASRSTANYGYTF	TGCGCCAGCAGGTCGACAGCTAACTATGGCTACACCTTC
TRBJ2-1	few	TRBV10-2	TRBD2	CASTKAGLTYNEQFF	TGCGCCAGCACTAAAGCGGGACTAACCTACAATGAGCAGTTCTTC
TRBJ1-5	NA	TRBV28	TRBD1	CASSLPGQRVNQPQHF	TGTGCCAGCAGTTTACCGGGACAGAGAGTCAATCAGCCCCAGCATTTT
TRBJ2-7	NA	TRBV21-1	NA	CASTARGCPYEQYF	TGTGCCAGCACCGCGAGAGGTTGCCCCTACGAGCAGTACTTC
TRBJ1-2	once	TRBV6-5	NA	CASSPGTIYGYTF	TGTGCCAGCAGTCCCGGGACTATCTATGGCTACACCTTC
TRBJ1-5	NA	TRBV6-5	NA	CASSYGGQPQHF	TGTGCCAGCAGTTACGGGGGCCAGCCCCAGCATTTT
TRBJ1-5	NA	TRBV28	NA	CASRSGPNQPQHF	TGTGCCAGCAGATCAGGGCCCAATCAGCCCCAGCATTTT
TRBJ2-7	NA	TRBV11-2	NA	CASSLGTRAGSYEQYF	TGTGCCAGCAGCTTAGGAACCAGGGCAGGGTCCTACGAGCAGTACTTC
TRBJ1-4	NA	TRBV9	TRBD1	CASSREQGGREKLFF	TGTGCCAGCAGCCGAGAACAGGGGGGGCGTGAAAAACTGTTTTTT
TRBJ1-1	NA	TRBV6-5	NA	CASTSEGRGNTEAFF	TGTGCCAGCACCTCTGAGGGTCGGGGGAACACTGAAGCTTTCTTT
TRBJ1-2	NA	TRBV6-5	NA	CASRQSGVNYGYTF	TGTGCCAGCAGACAATCAGGGGTTAACTATGGCTACACCTTC
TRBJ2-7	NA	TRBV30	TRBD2	CAVSRGLAGEAPYEQYF	TGTGCCGTCAGTCGCGGACTAGCGGGAGAGGCCCCCTACGAGCAGTACTTC
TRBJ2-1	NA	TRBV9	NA	CASSPLRQLEGSYNEQFF	TGTGCCAGCAGTCCCCTGAGACAGCTAGAAGGCTCCTACAATGAGCAGTTCTTC
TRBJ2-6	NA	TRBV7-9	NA	CASSPLMGDISGANVLTF	TGTGCCAGCAGCCCTCTCATGGGGGACATATCTGGGGCCAACGTCCTGACTTTC
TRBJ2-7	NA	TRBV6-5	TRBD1	CASSHGDRDYEQYF	TGTGCCAGCAGTCACGGGGACAGGGATTACGAGCAGTACTTC
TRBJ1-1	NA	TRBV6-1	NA	CASSGGLLNTEAFF	TGTGCCAGCAGTGGAGGACTGCTGAACACTGAAGCTTTCTTT
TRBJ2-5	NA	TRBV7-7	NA	CASSPGQKETQYF	TGTGCTAGCAGCCCAGGACAGAAAGAGACCCAGTACTTC
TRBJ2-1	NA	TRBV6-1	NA	CASSDPNYNEQFF	TGTGCCAGCAGTGATCCAAACTACAATGAGCAGTTCTTC
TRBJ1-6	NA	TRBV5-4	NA	CASSVPDSPLHF	TGTGCCAGCAGCGTTCCGGATTCACCCCTCCACTTT